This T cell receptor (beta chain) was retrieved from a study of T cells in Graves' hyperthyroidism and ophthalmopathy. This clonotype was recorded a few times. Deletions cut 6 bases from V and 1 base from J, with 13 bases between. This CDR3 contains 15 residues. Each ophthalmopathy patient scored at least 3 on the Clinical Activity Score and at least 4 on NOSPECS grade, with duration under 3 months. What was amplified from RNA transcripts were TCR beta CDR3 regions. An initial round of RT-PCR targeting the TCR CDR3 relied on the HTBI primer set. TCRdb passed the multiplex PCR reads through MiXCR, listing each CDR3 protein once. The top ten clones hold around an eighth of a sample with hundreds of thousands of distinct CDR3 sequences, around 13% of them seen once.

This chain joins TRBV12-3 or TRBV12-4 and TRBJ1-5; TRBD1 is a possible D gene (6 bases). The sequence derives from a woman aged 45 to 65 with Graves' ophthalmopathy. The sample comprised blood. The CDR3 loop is CASSRKGQSNQPQHF. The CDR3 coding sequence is TGTGCCAGCAGCCGGAAAGGACAGAGCAATCAGCCCCAGCATTTT.